Following are 14 T cell receptor beta chains from one sample sequenced in a study of OX40 agonist ivuxolimab in advanced cancers. Library construction relied on the immunoSEQ multiplex PCR assay. TCRdb mirrors the immuneACCESS table, restricted to in-frame sequences. Some clones are absent from its copies; in checked studies, under half trace to an unresolved V gene, and the reason for the others is unknown. The sample table holds 55,000 to 80,000 clones, of which roughly 89% were seen once. Around 12% of the sample belongs to the ten largest clones. Sequenced here: CD4+ or CD8+ T cells sorted from blood, sampled in a trial of the OX40 agonist ivuxolimab. The source of these receptors is an adult with an advanced solid tumor such as melanoma, head and neck, liver or kidney cancer.

The chain recombines TRBV7-9 with TRBJ1-2, with D uncertain. The germline V gene encodes CDR1 SEHNR and CDR2 FQNEAQ (reference sequence). The CDR3 is made up of 14 amino acids. Deletions cut 5 bases from V and 1 base from J, with 11 bases between. The CDR3: CASSPDGFNYGYTF. CDR3 nucleotide sequence: TGTGCCAGCAGCCCCGACGGCTTTAACTATGGCTACACCTTC.

The chain joins TRBV6-5 to TRBJ2-7; D not certain. V was pared by 1 base and J by 2 bases, with 6 bases between. CDR3 length equals 13 residues. The germline V gene encodes CDR1 MNHEY and CDR2 SVGAGI. The CDR3: CASSYFGPYEQYF. The CDR3 DNA reads as TGTGCCAGCAGTTACTTCGGCCCCTACGAGCAGTACTTC.

The chain links TRBV4-1 to TRBJ2-3; D may correspond to TRBD1 or TRBD2 (5 bases each). The CDR3 covers 15 residues. V was clipped by 1 base and J by 1 base, with 9 bases between them. CDR1 and CDR2 (germline): MGHRA, YSYEKL. DNA of the CDR3: TGCGCCAGCAGCCAAGGAAGGGGAGGCACAGATACGCAGTATTTT. Its protein is CASSQGRGGTDTQYF.

This clone was seen just once. The V gene is TRBV6-5, the J gene TRBJ1-6; no clear D. Per the germline V gene, CDR1 is MNHEY and CDR2 is SVGAGI. The CDR3 sequence is 14 residues long. V shed 6 bases and J shed 1 base, with 7 bases lying between them. As DNA, the CDR3 is TGTGCCAGCAGGCCCCCTTCCTATAATTCACCCCTCCACTTT. Amino acid sequence: CASRPPSYNSPLHF.

The genes are TRBV7-8 and TRBJ2-7; 8 nucleotides align to TRBD1. Trimming removed 3 bases from V and 5 bases from J; junction bases left unmatched: 9. The CDR3 is made up of 15 amino acids. The V gene's germline CDR1 is SGHVS and CDR2 FQNEAQ. CDR3: CASSFPTGASDEQYF. For the CDR3, the DNA is TGTGCCAGCAGCTTCCCGACAGGGGCGTCCGACGAGCAGTACTTC. Full variable domain (rest looked up from reference TRBV7-8 and TRBJ2-7): GAGVSQSPRYKVAKRGQDVALRCDPISGHVSLFWYQQALGQGPEFLTYFQNEAQLDKSGLPSDRFFAERPEGSVSTLKIQRTQQEDSAVYLCASSFPTGASDEQYFGPGTRLTVT.

The gene calls are TRBV19 and TRBJ1-5; TRBD1 is a possible D gene (6 bases). V was pared by 6 bases and J by 4 bases, with 10 bases between. CDR1 is LNHDA and CDR2 is SQIVND in the germline V gene (reference sequence). This CDR3 has 13 amino acids. CDR3 loop: CASRDSLNQPQHF. For the CDR3, the DNA is TGTGCCAGTAGGGACAGCTTAAATCAGCCCCAGCATTTT.

This clone was observed once. The V and J genes are TRBV11-2 and TRBJ2-1; maybe TRBD1 (5 bases). CDR3 length equals 13 residues. CDR1 and CDR2 from the germline V gene are SGHAT and FQNNGV. V gave up 6 bases and J gave up 4 bases, with 10 bases separating them. DNA of the CDR3: TGTGCCAGCAGATCTTACAGGTACAATGAGCAGTTCTTC. Translating gives CASRSYRYNEQFF.

The chain carries TRBV5-1 and TRBJ2-7; D gene uncertain. The CDR3 spans 14 residues. The germline V and J ends were trimmed by 0 bases and 0 bases, with 7 bases remaining between them. The germline CDR1 and CDR2 sequences are SGHRS and YFSETQ. CDR3 bases: TGCGCCAGCAGCTTGGAGGGTCTCTCCTACGAGCAGTACTTC. Translation gives CASSLEGLSYEQYF.

This chain links TRBV19 with TRBJ1-3; 9 bases align to TRBD1. CDR1 is LNHDA, CDR2 SQIVND, per germline (reference sequence). CDR3 size: 14 residues. After removal of 3 bases from V and 8 bases from J, the junction contained 5 bases not matched to a gene. CDR3 region: CASSMGQGRDTIYF. CDR3 DNA sequence: TGTGCCAGTAGTATGGGACAGGGCCGGGACACCATATATTTT.

For the CDR3, the DNA is TGTGCCAGCAGCCAAAATGGGGGAGGGCCCCAGCATTTT. This encodes CASSQNGGGPQHF. This rearrangement joins TRBV7-3 to TRBJ1-5, with D maybe TRBD1 (5 bases). The germline V gene has CDR1 SGHTA and CDR2 FQGTGA. This CDR3 has 13 residues. Trimming cost V 5 bases and J 9 bases, with 14 bases left between them.

This chain connects TRBV30 to TRBJ2-1; 9 bases match TRBD2. The germline CDR1 and CDR2 sequences are GTSNPN and SVGIG (reference sequence). Trimming took 0 bases from V and 2 from J; bases not matched to a gene: 5. This CDR3 is 16 amino acids long. The CDR3 loop is CAWSVQRGGAYNEQFF. The CDR3 nucleotides read TGTGCCTGGAGTGTACAACGCGGGGGGGCCTACAATGAGCAGTTCTTC.

The rearrangement uses TRBV4-1 and TRBJ1-2; D gene uncertain. From germline, CDR1 is MGHRA and CDR2 YSYEKL. V was cut by 1 base and J by 5 bases, with 8 bases left in between. This CDR3 comprises 13 residues. The CDR3 here is CASSQGGIYGYTF. The CDR3 DNA reads TGCGCCAGCAGCCAAGGGGGTATTTATGGCTACACCTTC.

This clone was recorded a few times. The CDR3 reads CASSYSRGWENYEQYF. The CDR3 bases are TGTGCCAGCAGTTACTCGAGGGGCTGGGAGAACTACGAGCAGTACTTC. J is TRBJ2-7 and V is TRBV6-6; D assignment may be TRBD1 or TRBD2 (5 bases each). Germline loops: CDR1 MNHNY, CDR2 SVGAGI (reference sequence). This CDR3 region has 16 residues. The V and J ends lost 0 bases and 3 bases respectively, with 15 bases between them.

The V call is TRBV2, the J call TRBJ1-1, with D possibly TRBD1 on 6 matching bases. Trimming left V 4 bases short and J 5 bases short, with 14 bases between. CDR1 is SNHLY and CDR2 is FYNNEI in the germline V gene. The CDR3 runs to 14 residues. CDR3 sequence (DNA): TGTGCCAGCAGTGGCGAGGGGGTTCGGACTGAAGCTTTCTTT. Translated: CASSGEGVRTEAFF. The variable domain in full, completed from reference TRBV2 and TRBJ1-1, reads EPEVTQTPSHQVTQMGQEVILRCVPISNHLYFYWYRQILGQKVEFLVSFYNNEISEKSEIFDDQFSVERPDGSNFTLKIRSTKLEDSAMYFCASSGEGVRTEAFFGQGTRLTVV.